This TCR beta chain appears in the sequencing data of a study of blood T cell repertoires in COVID-19. Across the study: Samples of COVID-19 (acute and convalescent) were obtained from the United States, Italy and Spain.

This clone was seen a few times. The CDR3 spans 16 residues. Germline trimming cut 3 bases from V and 5 bases from J; bases unmatched to any gene: 11. Per the germline V gene, CDR1 is MDHEN and CDR2 is SYDVKM. The assay was immunoSEQ multiplex PCR, and TCRdb's table has in-frame clones only and misses some. The sample contains about 94,000 clones, 75% to 85% of which appear only once. The chain couples TRBV28 to TRBJ1-1; 8 positions match TRBD1. The TCR comes from a human donor in a cohort sampled during active COVID-19. The source material was peripheral blood. Here the CDR3 DNA reads TGTGCCAGCAGTTTTTACTTGACAGGGGTTAATACTGAAGCTTTCTTT. It codes for CASSFYLTGVNTEAFF.